What follows describes a single TCR beta chain. Its antigen is unidentified. CDR3 length equals 15 residues. The V end lost 6 bases, the J end lost 6 bases, and 21 bases lay between the germline ends. Germline V gene sequence: CDR1 MDHEN, CDR2 SYDVKM. Execution of the assay was at deep level. TCRdb's copy holds only in-frame clones and misses some; the assay was immunoSEQ multiplex PCR. There are over a million clones in the sample; roughly 74% occur only once, and around 0.6% lies in the top ten. These data originate in a study of shared clonotypes between healthy human individuals. The study's findings and limits: A small donor pool kept down the genetic and exposure-history diversity that was represented. Approximately 5% was the fraction of naive CD4 clonotypes found shared across a few donors.

The source is a man between 18 and 29 years old in good health. Some clones in this sample may be carry-over from other donors' samples. The chain is built from TRBV28 and TRBJ2-7; D call uncertain. The specimen sequenced was memory CD4+ T cells from PBMCs. Subset in this sample: CD45RA-negative fraction. This CDR3 reads CASSQEATPQSEQYF. The DNA for the CDR3 is TGTGCCAGCAGCCAAGAGGCTACTCCTCAGTCCGAGCAGTACTTC.